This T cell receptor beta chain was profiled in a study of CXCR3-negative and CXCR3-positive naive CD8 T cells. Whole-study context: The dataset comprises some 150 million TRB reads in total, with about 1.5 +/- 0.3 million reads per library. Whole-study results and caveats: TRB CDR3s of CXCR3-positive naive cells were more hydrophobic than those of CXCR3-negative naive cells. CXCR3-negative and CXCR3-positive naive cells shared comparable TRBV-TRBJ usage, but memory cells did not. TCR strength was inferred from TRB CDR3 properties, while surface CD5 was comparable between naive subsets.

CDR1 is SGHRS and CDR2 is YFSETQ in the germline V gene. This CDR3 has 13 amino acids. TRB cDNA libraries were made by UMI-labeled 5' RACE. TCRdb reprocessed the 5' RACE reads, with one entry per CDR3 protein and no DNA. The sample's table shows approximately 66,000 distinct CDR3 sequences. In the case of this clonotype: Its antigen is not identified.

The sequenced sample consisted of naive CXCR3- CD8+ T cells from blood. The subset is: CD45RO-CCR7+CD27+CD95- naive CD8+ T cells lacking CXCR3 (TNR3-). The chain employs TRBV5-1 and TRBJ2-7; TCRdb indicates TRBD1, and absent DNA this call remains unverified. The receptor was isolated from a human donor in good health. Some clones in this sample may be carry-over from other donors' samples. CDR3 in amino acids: CASSTDRGHEQYF.